The 18 T cell receptor beta chains reported below all come from one sample, sequenced in a study of ipilimumab plus nivolumab after autologous stem cell transplantation. TCRdb keeps only in-frame clones here, not all; method: immunoSEQ multiplex PCR. The table shows about 84,000 clones, with more than 80% occurring only once. The sample was PBMCs, taken in a trial of ipilimumab plus nivolumab as post-transplant consolidation. These receptors were obtained from a male donor with diffuse large B-cell lymphoma.

J is TRBJ2-7 and V is TRBV9; D is tentatively TRBD1 or TRBD2 (5 bases each). This CDR3 spans 15 amino acids. V was pared by 0 bases and J by 4 bases, with 14 bases between. Germline CDR1 and CDR2: SGDLS and YYNGEE. This chain's CDR3 is CASSVASTGQYEQYF. The CDR3 DNA sequence: TGTGCCAGCAGCGTAGCAAGCACGGGGCAATACGAGCAGTACTTC. Full variable domain (remainder filled in from reference TRBV9 and TRBJ2-7): DSGVTQTPKHLITATGQRVTLRCSPRSGDLSVYWYQQSLDQGLQFLIQYYNGEERAKGNILERFSAQQFPDLHSELNLSSLELGDSALYFCASSVASTGQYEQYFGPGTRLTVT.

This chain links TRBV19 with TRBJ2-1, with 15 bases that match TRBD2. The germline V gene has CDR1 LNHDA and CDR2 SQIVND (reference sequence). The CDR3 runs 16 residues. V lost 5 bases and J lost 8; bases outside the gene matches: 7. CDR3 DNA: TGTGCCAGTAGTCTCGGACTAGCGGGGGGGAACTATGAGCAGTTCTTC. Translating it yields CASSLGLAGGNYEQFF.

This sequence joins TRBV6-6 and TRBJ2-7; possible D gene TRBD1, 5 bases. The V end lost 10 bases, the J end lost 2 bases, and 18 bases lay between the germline ends. The CDR3 has 14 amino acids. CDR1 and CDR2 (germline): MNHNY, SVGAGI (reference sequence). Here the CDR3 reads CATQGPGLTYEQYF. CDR3 in DNA: TGTGCCACCCAGGGCCCAGGATTGACCTACGAGCAGTACTTC.

This clone was observed a single time. This chain links TRBV5-4 with TRBJ2-7; D ambiguous. The CDR3 is 13 residues long. Germline CDR1 is SGHNT and CDR2 is YYREEE (reference sequence). V lost 4 bases and J lost 7, with 15 bases in between. The CDR3 bases are TGTGCCAGCAGCCTACGGACGGTTGGAGAGCAGTACTTC. It translates to CASSLRTVGEQYF.

V and J are TRBV6-5 and TRBJ2-7; TRBD1 might be the D (6 bases). CDR1 is MNHEY, CDR2 SVGAGI, per germline. The germline V and J ends were trimmed by 8 bases and 5 bases, with 13 bases remaining between them. This CDR3 spans 12 amino acids. The CDR3 DNA reads as TGTGCCAGCGGAACAGGGTTGCACGAGCAGTACTTC. It encodes CASGTGLHEQYF.

V is TRBV6-1 and J is TRBJ1-2, with unresolved D. Trimming took off 6 bases at V and 3 bases at J, with 14 bases between the two ends. The length of the CDR3 is 14 residues. CDR1 and CDR2 from the germline V gene are MNHNS and SASEGT. CDR3 sequence reads: CASSPPRRHYGYTF. As DNA, the CDR3 is TGTGCCAGCAGCCCCCCCCGACGGCACTATGGCTACACCTTC.

The V call is TRBV30, the J call TRBJ2-7, with 10 bases aligning to TRBD2. CDR1 is GTSNPN and CDR2 is SVGIG in the germline V gene (reference sequence). J lost 0 bases, V lost 1 base, and 15 bases had no gene match. This CDR3 is 19 amino acids long. Here the CDR3 reads CAWSGPPLAGAGSSYEQYF. In DNA, the CDR3 is TGTGCCTGGAGTGGTCCCCCGCTAGCGGGGGCCGGGAGCTCCTACGAGCAGTACTTC.

The rearrangement joins TRBV5-1 to TRBJ1-3, with a weak D call TRBD1 (5 bases). V dropped 1 base and J dropped 5 bases, with 10 bases sitting between them. Per germline, CDR1 SGHRS and CDR2 YFSETQ. The CDR3 consists of 14 residues. This CDR3 reads CASSLSQGRNTIYF. The CDR3 DNA sequence: TGCGCCAGCAGCTTGAGCCAGGGACGAAACACCATATATTTT.

The chain couples TRBV5-4 to TRBJ2-7; no reliable D call. V dropped 0 bases and J dropped 8 bases, with 15 bases sitting between them. This CDR3 region has 14 residues. CDR1 SGHNT and CDR2 YYREEE come from the germline V gene (reference sequence). CDR3 amino acids: CASSLGGGSSQQYF. The CDR3 DNA is TGTGCCAGCAGCTTGGGCGGCGGTAGCAGCCAGCAGTACTTC.

V gene TRBV6-5 combines with J gene TRBJ1-3; TRBD1 matches 8 bases. V dropped 4 bases and J dropped 3; count of bases not matched to a gene: 5. Germline V gene data show CDR1 as MNHEY and CDR2 as SVGAGI. The CDR3 runs 15 residues. The CDR3 bases are TGTGCCAGCAGTTCGACAGGGGTACGTGGAAACACCATATATTTT. Its protein product is CASSSTGVRGNTIYF.

The V call is TRBV6-5, the J call TRBJ1-2, with 8 bases matching TRBD1. The J segment lost 1 base and the V segment lost 7 bases, leaving 5 bases of the junction unmatched. There are 14 residues in the CDR3. Germline lookup yields CDR1 MNHEY and CDR2 SVGAGI. DNA of the CDR3: TGTGCCAGCAACAAACAGGGGGTTAACTATGGCTACACCTTC. It encodes CASNKQGVNYGYTF.

The chain recombines TRBV30 with TRBJ2-5; D unclear. Gene TRBJ2-7 matches the end of the DNA better, so the J call may be wrong. The germline V gene encodes CDR1 GTSNPN and CDR2 SVGIG (reference sequence). The CDR3 contains 13 residues. DNA of the CDR3: TGTGCCTGGAGGGACCGAAGCTCCTACGAGCAGTACTTC. This sequence encodes CAWRDRSSYEQYF.

The chain has TRBV6-4 and TRBJ2-3; tentative D call: TRBD2 (6 bases). This CDR3 has 15 residues. Germline lookup yields CDR1 MRHNA and CDR2 SNTAGT. Trimming took 6 bases from V and 2 from J, leaving 15 bases between them. The CDR3 DNA reads as TGTGCCAGCAGCGGGGGAGACCCTTCCACAGATACGCAGTATTTT. The encoded protein is CASSGGDPSTDTQYF.

Only one count was recorded for this clone. This sequence joins TRBV9 and TRBJ2-3; 7 bases fit TRBD2. This CDR3 comprises 14 residues. J gave up 2 bases and V 8 bases, and 8 bases lay outside the gene matches. Germline loops: CDR1 SGDLS, CDR2 YYNGEE. CDR3 residues: CASSAGSYTDTQYF. The CDR3 DNA is TGTGCCAGTTCAGCGGGGAGTTACACAGATACGCAGTATTTT.

The chain employs TRBV6-5 and TRBJ2-6; no clear D. Germline V CDR1 and CDR2: MNHEY, SVGAGI. The CDR3 has 13 residues. V was trimmed by 6 bases and J by 2 bases, leaving 5 bases between them. The CDR3 loop reads CASRVPGANVLTF. CDR3 sequence (DNA): TGTGCCAGCAGGGTGCCTGGGGCCAACGTCCTGACTTTC.

V usage is TRBV7-9 and J usage is TRBJ2-7; 13 bases align to TRBD2. Germline V gene data show CDR1 as SEHNR and CDR2 as FQNEAQ (reference sequence). Trimming at V came to 5 bases and at J to 5 bases, leaving 6 bases not matched to a gene. The length of the CDR3 is 15 residues. In DNA, the CDR3 is TGTGCCAGCAGCCCCCATGGGACTAGCGGGGACGAGCAGTACTTC. It specifies CASSPHGTSGDEQYF.

The chain is built from TRBV7-2 and TRBJ1-4, with 7 bases that match TRBD1. The CDR3 is made up of 13 amino acids. The germline gives CDR1 SGHTA, CDR2 FQGNSA. V lost 6 bases, J lost 5 bases, and 3 bases stayed unmatched. CDR3 sequence reads: CASRRGRNEKLFF. In DNA, the CDR3 is TGTGCCAGCAGGAGGGGGCGAAATGAAAAACTGTTTTTT.

J is TRBJ2-7 and V is TRBV12-5; D is perhaps TRBD2 (6 bases). Germline lookup yields CDR1 LGHNT and CDR2 FRNRAP. The CDR3 runs 11 residues. V was clipped by 1 base and J by 9 bases, with 7 bases between them. CDR3 DNA sequence: TGTGCTAGTGGTTTGGAGGGAGGGCAGTACTTC. Its translation: CASGLEGGQYF. Together with reference TRBV12-5 and TRBJ2-7, the CDR3 gives the full variable domain: DARVTQTPRHKVTEMGQEVTMRCQPILGHNTVFWYRQTMMQGLELLAYFRNRAPLDDSGMPKDRFSAEMPDATLATLKIQPSEPRDSAVYFCASGLEGGQYFGPGTRLTVT.